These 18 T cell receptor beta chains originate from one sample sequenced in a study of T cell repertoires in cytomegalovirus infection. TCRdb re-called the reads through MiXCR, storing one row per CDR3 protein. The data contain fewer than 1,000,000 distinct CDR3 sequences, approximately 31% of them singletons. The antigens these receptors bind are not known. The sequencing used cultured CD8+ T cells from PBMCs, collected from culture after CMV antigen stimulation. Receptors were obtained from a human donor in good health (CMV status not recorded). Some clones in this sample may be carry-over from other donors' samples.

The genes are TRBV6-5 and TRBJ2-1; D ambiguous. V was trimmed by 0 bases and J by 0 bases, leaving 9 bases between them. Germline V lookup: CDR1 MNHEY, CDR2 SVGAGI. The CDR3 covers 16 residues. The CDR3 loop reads CASSYSASNSYNEQFF. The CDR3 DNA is TGTGCCAGCAGTTACTCGGCTAGTAACTCCTACAATGAGCAGTTCTTC.

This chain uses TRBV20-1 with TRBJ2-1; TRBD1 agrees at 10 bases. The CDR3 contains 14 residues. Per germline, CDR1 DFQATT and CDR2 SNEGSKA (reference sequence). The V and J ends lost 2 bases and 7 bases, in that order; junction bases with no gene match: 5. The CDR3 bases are TGCAGTGCTAGAACGCGACAGGGGGCGAATGAGCAGTTCTTC. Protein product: CSARTRQGANEQFF.

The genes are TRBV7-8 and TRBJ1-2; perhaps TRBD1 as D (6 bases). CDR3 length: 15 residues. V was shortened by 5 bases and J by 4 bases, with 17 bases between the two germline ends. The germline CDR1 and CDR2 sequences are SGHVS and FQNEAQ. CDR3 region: CASSPRGTQVYGYTF. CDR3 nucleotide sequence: TGTGCCAGCAGCCCCCGGGGGACACAAGTCTATGGCTACACCTTC.

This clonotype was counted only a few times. As DNA, the CDR3 is TGTGCCATTAGCAGGGACCAAGAGACCCAGTACTTC. Residues: CAISRDQETQYF. The chain has TRBV12-3 or TRBV12-4 and TRBJ2-5; a possible D gene is TRBD1 (5 bases). Trimming shortened V by 10 bases and J by 0 bases, and 9 bases separated the two germline ends. The CDR3 has 12 residues.

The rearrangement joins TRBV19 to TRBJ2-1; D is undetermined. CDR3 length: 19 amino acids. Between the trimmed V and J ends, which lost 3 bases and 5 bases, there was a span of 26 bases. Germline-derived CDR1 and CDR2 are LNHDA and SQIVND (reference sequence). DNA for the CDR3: TGTGCCAGTAGTATTCCCCTATCCCCCTATTATACTCTCGACAATGAGCAGTTCTTC. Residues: CASSIPLSPYYTLDNEQFF.

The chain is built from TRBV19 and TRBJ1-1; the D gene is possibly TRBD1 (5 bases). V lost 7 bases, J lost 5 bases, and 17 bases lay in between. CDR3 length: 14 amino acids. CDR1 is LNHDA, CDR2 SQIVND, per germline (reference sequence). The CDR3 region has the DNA TGTGCCAGTAATCAGGGATGGAGGGGTACTGAAGCTTTCTTT. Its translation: CASNQGWRGTEAFF.

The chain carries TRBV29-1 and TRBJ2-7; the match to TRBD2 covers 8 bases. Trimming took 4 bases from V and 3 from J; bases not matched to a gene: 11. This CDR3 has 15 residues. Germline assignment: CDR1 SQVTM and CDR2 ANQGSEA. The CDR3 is CSVGLTEGTSYEQYF. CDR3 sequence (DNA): TGCAGCGTTGGCCTCACGGAGGGGACTAGCTACGAGCAGTACTTC.

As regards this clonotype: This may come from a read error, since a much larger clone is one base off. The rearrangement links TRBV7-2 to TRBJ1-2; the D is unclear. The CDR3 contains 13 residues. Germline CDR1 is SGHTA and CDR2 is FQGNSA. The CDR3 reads CAGSLGLIYGYTF. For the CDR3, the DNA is TGTGCCGGCAGCTTAGGTTTGATCTATGGCTACACCTTC.

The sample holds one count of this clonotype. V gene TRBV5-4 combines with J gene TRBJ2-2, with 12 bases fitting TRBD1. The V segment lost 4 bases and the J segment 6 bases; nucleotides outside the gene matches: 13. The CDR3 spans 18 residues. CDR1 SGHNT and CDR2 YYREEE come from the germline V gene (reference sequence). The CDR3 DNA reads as TGTGCCAGCAGCATTACCGGGACAGGGGGCATTATCGCCGGGGAGCTGTTTTTT. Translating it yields CASSITGTGGIIAGELFF.

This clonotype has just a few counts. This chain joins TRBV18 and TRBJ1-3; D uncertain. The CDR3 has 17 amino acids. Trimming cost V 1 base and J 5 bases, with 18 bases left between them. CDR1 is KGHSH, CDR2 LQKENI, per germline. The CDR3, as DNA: TGTGCCAGCTCACCACTCGTGGCAACAGTGGATCGAAACACCATATATTTT. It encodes CASSPLVATVDRNTIYF. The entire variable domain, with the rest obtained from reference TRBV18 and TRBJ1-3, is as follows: NAGVMQNPRHLVRRRGQEARLRCSPMKGHSHVYWYRQLPEEGLKFMVYLQKENIIDESGMPKERFSAEFPKEGPSILRIQQVVRGDSAAYFCASSPLVATVDRNTIYFGEGSWLTVV.

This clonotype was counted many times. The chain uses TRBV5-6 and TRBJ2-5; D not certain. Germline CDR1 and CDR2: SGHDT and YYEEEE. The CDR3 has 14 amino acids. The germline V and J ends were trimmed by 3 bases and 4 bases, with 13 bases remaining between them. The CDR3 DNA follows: TGTGCCAGCAGCTGGGGAAGGCCTGGAGAGACCCAGTACTTC. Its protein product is CASSWGRPGETQYF.

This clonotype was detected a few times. This chain's CDR3 is CASSGGTVNEQFF. The DNA of the CDR3 is TGCGCCAGCAGCGGGGGGACGGTTAATGAGCAGTTCTTC. V and J are TRBV5-1 and TRBJ2-1; possible D gene TRBD2, 6 bases. Trimming took 4 bases from V and 7 from J, leaving 12 bases between them. CDR3 length: 13 amino acids. Germline lookup yields CDR1 SGHRS and CDR2 YFSETQ. The full variable domain, with the rest looked up from reference TRBV5-1 and TRBJ2-1, is KAGVTQTPRYLIKTRGQQVTLSCSPISGHRSVSWYQQTPGQGLQFLFEYFSETQRNKGNFPGRFSGRQFSNSRSEMNVSTLELGDSALYLCASSGGTVNEQFFGPGTRLTVL.

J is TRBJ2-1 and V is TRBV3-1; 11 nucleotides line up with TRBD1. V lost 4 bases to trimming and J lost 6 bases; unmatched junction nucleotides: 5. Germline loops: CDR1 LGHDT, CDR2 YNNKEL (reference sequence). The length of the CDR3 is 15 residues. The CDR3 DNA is TGTGCCAGCAGCCTTCGGACAGGGGGCTCCAATGAGCAGTTCTTC. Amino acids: CASSLRTGGSNEQFF.

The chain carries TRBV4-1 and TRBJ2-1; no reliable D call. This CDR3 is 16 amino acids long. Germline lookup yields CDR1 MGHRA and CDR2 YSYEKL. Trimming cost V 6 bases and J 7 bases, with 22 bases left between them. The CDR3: CASSHAWGPNLNEQFF. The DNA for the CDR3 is TGCGCCAGCAGTCATGCTTGGGGTCCCAATTTGAATGAGCAGTTCTTC.

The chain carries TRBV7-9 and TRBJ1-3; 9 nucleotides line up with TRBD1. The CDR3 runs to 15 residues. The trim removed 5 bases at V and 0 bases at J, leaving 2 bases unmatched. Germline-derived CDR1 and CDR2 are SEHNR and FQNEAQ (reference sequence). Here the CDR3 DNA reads TGTGCCAGCAGCGGGACAGGGCACTCTGGAAACACCATATATTTT. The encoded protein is CASSGTGHSGNTIYF.

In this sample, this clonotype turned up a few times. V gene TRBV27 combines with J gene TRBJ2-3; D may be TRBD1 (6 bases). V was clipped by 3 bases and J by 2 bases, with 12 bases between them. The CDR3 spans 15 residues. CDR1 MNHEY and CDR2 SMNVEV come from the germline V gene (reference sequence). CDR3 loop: CASSFLQGFTDTQYF. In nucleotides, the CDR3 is TGTGCCAGCAGTTTTCTGCAGGGGTTCACAGATACGCAGTATTTT.

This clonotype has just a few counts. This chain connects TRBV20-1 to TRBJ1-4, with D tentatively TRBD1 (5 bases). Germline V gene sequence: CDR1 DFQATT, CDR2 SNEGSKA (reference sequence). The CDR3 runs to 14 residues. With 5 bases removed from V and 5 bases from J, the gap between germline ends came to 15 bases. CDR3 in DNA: TGCAGTGCTCTGGCGGGGGAGAGAAATGAAAAACTGTTTTTT. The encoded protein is CSALAGERNEKLFF.

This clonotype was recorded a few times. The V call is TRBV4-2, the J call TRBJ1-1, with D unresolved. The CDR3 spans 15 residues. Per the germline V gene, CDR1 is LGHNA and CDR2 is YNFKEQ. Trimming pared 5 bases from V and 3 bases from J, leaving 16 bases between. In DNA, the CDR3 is TGTGCCAGCAGCGACCGGGGAGCGCCGGACACTGAAGCTTTCTTT. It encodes CASSDRGAPDTEAFF.